Presented here are 15 T cell receptor beta chains from one specimen sequenced in a study of shared clonotypes between healthy human individuals (dated by TCRdb to between 2020 and 2021). The library came from the immunoSEQ multiplex PCR assay. Entries here come from immuneACCESS through TCRdb and include only in-frame sequences with V and J called. Some clones fail to appear in such tables; in the studies checked, an unresolved V gene covers under half of the shortfall, and the cause of the remainder is unknown. This sample gives under 600,000 clones in total; around 78% of them show up just once. The ten most abundant clones make up around 11% of the sample. Sample: PBMCs. These receptor sequences come from a woman in her thirties or forties in good health. Some clones in this sample may be carry-over from other donors' samples.

V usage is TRBV7-3 and J usage is TRBJ2-3; 9 nucleotides line up with TRBD1. This CDR3 is 17 amino acids long. Germline assignment: CDR1 SGHTA and CDR2 FQGTGA. V shed 1 base and J 0 bases; nucleotides not matched to a gene: 5. The DNA for the CDR3 is TGTGCCAGCAGCTTAAACCCCGGGACAGGGAGCACAGATACGCAGTATTTT. Translation: CASSLNPGTGSTDTQYF.

This clone was seen once. This rearrangement joins TRBV7-9 to TRBJ2-7; 12 nucleotides match TRBD2. After removal of 5 bases from V and 0 bases from J, the junction contained 8 bases not matched to a gene. Germline V gene sequence: CDR1 SEHNR, CDR2 FQNEAQ (reference sequence). The CDR3 runs to 17 residues. Written as DNA, the CDR3 is TGTGCCAGCAGCACCACTAGCGGGAGGAGGAGCTCCTACGAGCAGTACTTC. Its translation is CASSTTSGRRSSYEQYF.

CDR3 DNA: TGTGCCAGCAGCTCCCTAGTGTCAGATACGCAGTATTTT. This gives the protein CASSSLVSDTQYF. This chain uses TRBV7-9 with TRBJ2-3; no definite D call. The V gene lost 4 bases and the J gene lost 4 bases, with 9 bases spanning the gap. CDR1 is SEHNR, CDR2 FQNEAQ, per germline (reference sequence). CDR3 length: 13 residues.

The chain links TRBV7-2 to TRBJ2-3; 10 bases agree with TRBD2. Germline loops: CDR1 SGHTA, CDR2 FQGNSA. CDR3 size: 13 residues. Germline trimming cut 5 bases from V and 10 bases from J; bases unmatched to any gene: 6. CDR3 coding DNA: TGTGCCAGCAGCCAGGGCAGCGGGAGGGCGCAGTATTTT. Encoded protein: CASSQGSGRAQYF.

The J gene is TRBJ2-1, the V gene TRBV4-1, with D perhaps TRBD2 (6 bases). Germline values: CDR1 MGHRA, CDR2 YSYEKL. Deletions cut 3 bases from V and 3 bases from J, with 15 bases between. The CDR3 length is 16 residues. CDR3 coding DNA: TGCGCCAGCAGCCACCTCGGGAGACAGATCTACAATGAGCAGTTCTTC. Its translation: CASSHLGRQIYNEQFF.

V is TRBV18 and J is TRBJ2-7; D not certain. The CDR3 runs to 13 residues. The germline CDR1 and CDR2 sequences are KGHSH and LQKENI. Between the trimmed V and J ends, which lost 1 base and 3 bases, there was a span of 7 bases. This chain's CDR3 is CASSPRAGYEQYF. The CDR3 DNA sequence: TGTGCCAGCTCACCACGTGCCGGCTACGAGCAGTACTTC.

The chain uses TRBV23-1 and TRBJ2-7; maybe TRBD1 (5 bases). TRBV23-1 is treated as an ORF (open reading frame) with a function not yet certain. Trimming pared 0 bases from V and 0 bases from J, leaving 15 bases between. The CDR3 contains 17 residues. This CDR3 is CASSQSFQGRNSYEQYF. The CDR3 DNA reads as TGCGCCAGCAGTCAATCTTTCCAGGGCCGAAACTCCTACGAGCAGTACTTC.

In its sample, this clone was seen a few times. Other DNA sequences within the sample encode an identical CDR3. This rearrangement joins TRBV28 to TRBJ2-5; TRBD2 matches 7 bases. V dropped 7 bases and J dropped 3; count of bases not matched to a gene: 5. Germline V lookup: CDR1 MDHEN, CDR2 SYDVKM. CDR3 length: 13 amino acids. Here the CDR3 reads CASTLGGEETQYF. DNA of the CDR3: TGTGCCAGCACGTTGGGAGGGGAAGAGACCCAGTACTTC.

This clone has a handful of counts. The rearrangement uses TRBV6-6 and TRBJ1-1, with D unresolved. Looked up from germline, CDR1 is MNHNY and CDR2 is SVGAGI (reference sequence). Trimming shortened V by 3 bases and J by 0 bases, and 2 bases separated the two germline ends. The CDR3 is 12 amino acids. The DNA for the CDR3 is TGTGCCAGCAGTTATGTGAACACTGAAGCTTTCTTT. Protein sequence: CASSYVNTEAFF.

The gene calls are TRBV2 and TRBJ1-3, with D possibly being TRBD1 (6 bases). Germline CDR1 reads SNHLY; CDR2 reads FYNNEI. The V and J ends lost 3 bases and 4 bases respectively, with 13 bases between them. The CDR3 spans 15 residues. The CDR3 region has the DNA TGTGCCAGCAGTGAGCAGGGGCGCGCAGGAAACACCATATATTTT. Amino acid sequence: CASSEQGRAGNTIYF. Supplemented by reference TRBV2 and TRBJ1-3, the full variable domain reads EPEVTQTPSHQVTQMGQEVILRCVPISNHLYFYWYRQILGQKVEFLVSFYNNEISEKSEIFDDQFSVERPDGSNFTLKIRSTKLEDSAMYFCASSEQGRAGNTIYFGEGSWLTVV.

This rearrangement joins TRBV5-6 to TRBJ2-2; a weak D match, TRBD2 (6 bases). The germline CDR1 and CDR2 sequences are SGHDT and YYEEEE. This CDR3 is built from 16 residues. V lost 1 base and J 4 bases, leaving 14 bases between the germline ends. CDR3 sequence: CASSLRGSYFTGELFF. CDR3 DNA sequence: TGTGCCAGCAGCTTGCGGGGGTCATATTTCACCGGGGAGCTGTTTTTT.

The V gene is TRBV19, the J gene TRBJ2-7; tentatively, D is TRBD1 (6 bases). Trimming removed 3 bases at V and 4 bases at J, with 16 bases between. Germline lookup yields CDR1 LNHDA and CDR2 SQIVND (reference sequence). The CDR3 length is 15 residues. CDR3 residues: CASSMAYTGPYEQYF. In DNA form, the CDR3 reads TGTGCCAGTAGTATGGCCTACACAGGGCCTTACGAGCAGTACTTC.

The chain joins TRBV5-6 to TRBJ2-7, with 10 bases matching TRBD1. V shed 4 bases and J 6 bases; nucleotides not matched to a gene: 7. CDR1 SGHDT and CDR2 YYEEEE come from the germline V gene. The CDR3 has 14 residues. The CDR3 sequence is CASSVRDRGIEQYF. In DNA form, the CDR3 reads TGTGCCAGCAGCGTCCGGGACAGGGGAATCGAGCAGTACTTC.

V usage is TRBV30 and J usage is TRBJ2-5; either TRBD1 or TRBD2 may supply D (5 bases each). Looked up from germline, CDR1 is GTSNPN and CDR2 is SVGIG (reference sequence). Trimming took off 2 bases at V and 4 bases at J, with 14 bases between the two ends. The CDR3 is made up of 14 amino acids. DNA of the CDR3: TGTGCCTGGAGTACGGGCGCTGGGGGAGAGACCCAGTACTTC. Translated: CAWSTGAGGETQYF.

The table lists this clone with a few counts. The rearrangement uses TRBV28 and TRBJ2-6; no clear D gene. Germline V CDR1 and CDR2: MDHEN, SYDVKM. The length of the CDR3 is 14 residues. Trimming took 6 bases from V and 0 from J, leaving 6 bases between them. CDR3: CASRMSSGANVLTF. The CDR3 bases are TGTGCCAGCAGGATGAGCTCTGGGGCCAACGTCCTGACTTTC.